The 11 T cell receptor beta chains below were found in one sample sequenced in a study of T cell responses to AZD1222 COVID-19 vaccine. Repertoires were generated with immunoSEQ multiplex PCR, while TCRdb's copy carries only in-frame clones and drops some. The data contain about 140,000 clones, around 90% of them seen just once; the ten biggest clones take up 1.5% to 2%. The input for sequencing was peripheral blood, taken on day 0 of AZD1222 vaccination. All receptors come from an adult in good health.

This clone came up once. This sequence joins TRBV24-1 and TRBJ2-7; the D is unclear. Trimming took 1 base from V and 4 from J, leaving 7 bases between them. Germline assignment: CDR1 KGHDR and CDR2 SFDVKD. The CDR3 runs 13 residues. The CDR3 sequence: CATSDFDGYEQYF. The CDR3 bases are TGTGCCACCAGTGATTTTGACGGTTACGAGCAGTACTTC.

This chain joins TRBV15 and TRBJ1-1; the match to TRBD1 covers 9 bases. This CDR3 has 16 residues. V shed 5 bases and J 2 bases; nucleotides not matched to a gene: 9. CDR1 and CDR2 (germline): LNHNV, YYDKDF (reference sequence). The CDR3 sequence is CATSPADRGVNTEAFF. CDR3 DNA: TGTGCCACCAGCCCTGCGGACAGGGGAGTTAACACTGAAGCTTTCTTT.

This chain uses TRBV6-5 with TRBJ1-2; 7 bases are shared with TRBD1. The V gene's germline CDR1 is MNHEY and CDR2 SVGAGI. The CDR3 is 15 amino acids. V trimming: 5 bases; J trimming: 2 bases; junction bases outside the gene matches: 8. The chain's CDR3 is CASSQGTVSNYGYTF. CDR3 bases: TGTGCCAGCAGTCAGGGGACAGTCTCCAACTATGGCTACACCTTC.

J is TRBJ1-1 and V is TRBV25-1; D is ambiguous. Germline loops: CDR1 MGHDK, CDR2 SYGVNS. This CDR3 spans 13 amino acids. V dropped 6 bases and J dropped 4 bases, with 12 bases sitting between them. CDR3 in amino acids: CASRIGWVTEAFF. For the CDR3, the DNA is TGTGCCAGCAGGATAGGTTGGGTCACTGAAGCTTTCTTT. The complete variable domain, with remaining parts taken from reference TRBV25-1 and TRBJ1-1, reads EADIYQTPRYLVIGTGKKITLECSQTMGHDKMYWYQQDPGMELHLIHYSYGVNSTEKGDLSSESTVSRIRTEHFPLTLESARPSHTSQYLCASRIGWVTEAFFGQGTRLTVV.

This rearrangement joins TRBV6-2 or TRBV6-3 to TRBJ2-4, with D possibly being TRBD1 (6 bases). Between the trimmed V and J ends, which lost 3 bases and 5 bases, there was a span of 17 bases. The CDR3 has 16 residues. Germline lookup yields CDR1 MNHEY and CDR2 SVGEGT. CDR3 sequence: CASSYRQALRENIQYF. Here the CDR3 DNA reads TGTGCCAGCAGTTATCGACAGGCCCTTCGGGAAAACATTCAGTACTTC.

As DNA, the CDR3 is TGTGCCAGCAGCAAAGTTGAGAGACAGGTGGGCGGTGGCTATGGCTACACCTTC. Translated: CASSKVERQVGGGYGYTF. J is TRBJ1-2 and V is TRBV21-1; the table's D call, TRBD1, was not checked against the DNA. TRBV21-1 represents a pseudogene. The CDR3 runs to 18 residues.

CDR3 loop: CASSPDGPTEAFF. The DNA for the CDR3 is TGCGCCAGCAGCCCGGACGGACCCACTGAAGCTTTCTTT. The chain is built from TRBV5-1 and TRBJ1-1; no clear D gene. V was pared by 4 bases and J by 4 bases, with 11 bases between. The CDR3 runs 13 residues. Germline CDR1 SGHRS, CDR2 YFSETQ.

The genes are TRBV2 and TRBJ2-1; 8 bases match TRBD1. CDR3 length equals 14 residues. Losses at the gene ends were 6 bases for V and 9 bases for J; bases not matched to a gene: 10. Germline V gives CDR1 SNHLY, CDR2 FYNNEI. CDR3 sequence: CASSLAGQGFEQFF. For the CDR3, the DNA is TGTGCCAGCAGCCTAGCTGGACAGGGTTTTGAGCAGTTCTTC.

This chain connects TRBV15 to TRBJ2-5, with D maybe TRBD1 (6 bases). CDR1 is LNHNV and CDR2 is YYDKDF in the germline V gene (reference sequence). The CDR3 is 15 residues long. V dropped 5 bases and J dropped 0 bases, with 13 bases sitting between them. The CDR3 DNA follows: TGTGCCACCAGCGGACTCCGACAGGACCAAGAGACCCAGTACTTC. Translating gives CATSGLRQDQETQYF.

This clone turned up a few times. The CDR3 spells CASSLGFAGGLGEQFF. In DNA, the CDR3 is TGTGCCAGCAGTTTAGGCTTTGCGGGAGGGCTGGGTGAGCAGTTCTTC. The rearrangement links TRBV27 to TRBJ2-1; 9 bases line up with TRBD2. The CDR3 loop spans 16 amino acids. V shed 2 bases, J shed 9 bases, and the junction held 11 bases outside the gene matches. From germline, CDR1 is MNHEY and CDR2 SMNVEV (reference sequence).

The V call is TRBV12-5, the J call TRBJ1-1, with a tentative D call TRBD1 (5 bases). This CDR3 contains 14 residues. V was clipped by 2 bases and J by 1 base, with 8 bases between them. Germline assignment: CDR1 LGHNT and CDR2 FRNRAP. The CDR3 is CASGLTGRNTEAFF. The CDR3 bases are TGTGCTAGTGGTTTGACAGGAAGGAACACTGAAGCTTTCTTT.